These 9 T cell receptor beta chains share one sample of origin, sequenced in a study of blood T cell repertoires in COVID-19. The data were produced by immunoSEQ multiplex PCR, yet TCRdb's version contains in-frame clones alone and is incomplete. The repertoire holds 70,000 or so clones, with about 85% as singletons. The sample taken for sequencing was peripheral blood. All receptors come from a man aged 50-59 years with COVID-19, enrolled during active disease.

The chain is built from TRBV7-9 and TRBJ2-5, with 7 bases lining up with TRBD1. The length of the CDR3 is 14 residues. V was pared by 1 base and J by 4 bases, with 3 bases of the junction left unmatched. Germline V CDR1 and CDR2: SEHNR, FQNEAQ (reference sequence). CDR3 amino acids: CASSLGRQGETQYF. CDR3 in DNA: TGTGCCAGCAGCTTAGGACGACAGGGAGAGACCCAGTACTTC.

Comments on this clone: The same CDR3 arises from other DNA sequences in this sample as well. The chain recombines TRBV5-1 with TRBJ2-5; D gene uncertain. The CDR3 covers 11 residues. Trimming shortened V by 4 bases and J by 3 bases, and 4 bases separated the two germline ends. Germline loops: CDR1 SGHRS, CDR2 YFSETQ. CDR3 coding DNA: TGCGCCAGCAGCCTTAAAGAGACCCAGTACTTC. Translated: CASSLKETQYF. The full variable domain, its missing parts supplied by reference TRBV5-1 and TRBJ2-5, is KAGVTQTPRYLIKTRGQQVTLSCSPISGHRSVSWYQQTPGQGLQFLFEYFSETQRNKGNFPGRFSGRQFSNSRSEMNVSTLELGDSALYLCASSLKETQYFGPGTRLLVL.

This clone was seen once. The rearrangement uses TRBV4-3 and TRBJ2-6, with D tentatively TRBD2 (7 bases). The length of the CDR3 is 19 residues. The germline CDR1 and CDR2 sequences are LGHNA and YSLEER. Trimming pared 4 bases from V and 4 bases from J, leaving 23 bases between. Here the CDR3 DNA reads TGCGCCAGCAGCCCGGCGAGGGGGGGCGCGGGTACAGGGGCCAACGTCCTGACTTTC. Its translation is CASSPARGGAGTGANVLTF.

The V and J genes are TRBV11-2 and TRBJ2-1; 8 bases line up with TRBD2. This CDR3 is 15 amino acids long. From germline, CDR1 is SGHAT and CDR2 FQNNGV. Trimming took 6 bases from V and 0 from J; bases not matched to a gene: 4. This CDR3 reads CASRREGSSYNEQFF. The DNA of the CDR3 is TGTGCCAGCAGACGGGAGGGGAGCTCCTACAATGAGCAGTTCTTC.

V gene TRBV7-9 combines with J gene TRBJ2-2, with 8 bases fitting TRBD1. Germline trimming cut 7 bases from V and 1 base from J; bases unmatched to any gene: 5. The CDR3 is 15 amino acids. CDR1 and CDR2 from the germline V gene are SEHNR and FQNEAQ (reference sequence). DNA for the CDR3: TGTGCCAGCACCCAGGGGGCACGGAACACCGGGGAGCTGTTTTTT. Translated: CASTQGARNTGELFF.

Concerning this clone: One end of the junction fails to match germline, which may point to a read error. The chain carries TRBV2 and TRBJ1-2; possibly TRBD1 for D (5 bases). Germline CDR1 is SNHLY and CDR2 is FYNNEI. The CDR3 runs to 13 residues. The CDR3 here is CASSEDSPYGYTF. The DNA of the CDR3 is TGTGCCAGCAGCGAAGACAGTCCATATGGCTACACCTTC.

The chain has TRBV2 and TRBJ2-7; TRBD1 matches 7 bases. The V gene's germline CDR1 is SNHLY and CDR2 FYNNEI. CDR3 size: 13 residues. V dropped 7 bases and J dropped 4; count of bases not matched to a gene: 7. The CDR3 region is CASKQGQHYEQYF. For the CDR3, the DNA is TGTGCCAGCAAACAGGGACAGCATTACGAGCAGTACTTC.

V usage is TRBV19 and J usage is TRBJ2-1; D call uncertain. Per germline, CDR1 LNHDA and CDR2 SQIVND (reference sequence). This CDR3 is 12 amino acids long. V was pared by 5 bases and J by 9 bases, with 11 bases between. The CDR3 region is CASSPQFGEQFF. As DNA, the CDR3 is TGTGCCAGTAGTCCCCAGTTTGGTGAGCAGTTCTTC.

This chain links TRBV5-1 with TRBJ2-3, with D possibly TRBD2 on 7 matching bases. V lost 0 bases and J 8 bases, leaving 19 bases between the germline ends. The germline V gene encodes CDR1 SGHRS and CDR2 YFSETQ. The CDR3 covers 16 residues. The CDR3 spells CASSLGGGEVAVTQYF. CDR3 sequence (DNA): TGCGCCAGCAGCTTGGGCGGGGGCGAGGTAGCAGTTACGCAGTATTTT.